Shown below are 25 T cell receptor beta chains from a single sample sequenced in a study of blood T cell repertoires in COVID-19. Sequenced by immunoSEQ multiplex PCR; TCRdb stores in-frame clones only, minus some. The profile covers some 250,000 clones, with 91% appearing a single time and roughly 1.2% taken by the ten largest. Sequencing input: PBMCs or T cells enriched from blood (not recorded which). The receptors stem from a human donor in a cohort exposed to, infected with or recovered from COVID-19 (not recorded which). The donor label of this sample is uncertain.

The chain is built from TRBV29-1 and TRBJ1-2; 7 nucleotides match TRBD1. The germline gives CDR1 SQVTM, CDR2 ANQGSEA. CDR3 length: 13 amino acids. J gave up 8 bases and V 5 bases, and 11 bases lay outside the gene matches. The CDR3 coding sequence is TGCAGCGTTTCCGAGGATGAGGGACAGGGCTACACCTTC. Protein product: CSVSEDEGQGYTF.

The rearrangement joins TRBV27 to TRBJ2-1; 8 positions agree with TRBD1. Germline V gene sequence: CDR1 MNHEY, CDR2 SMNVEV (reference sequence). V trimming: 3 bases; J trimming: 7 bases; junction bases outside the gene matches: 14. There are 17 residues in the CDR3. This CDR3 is CASSFLRPGTGTNEQFF. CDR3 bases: TGTGCCAGCAGTTTTCTCCGCCCCGGGACAGGTACGAATGAGCAGTTCTTC.

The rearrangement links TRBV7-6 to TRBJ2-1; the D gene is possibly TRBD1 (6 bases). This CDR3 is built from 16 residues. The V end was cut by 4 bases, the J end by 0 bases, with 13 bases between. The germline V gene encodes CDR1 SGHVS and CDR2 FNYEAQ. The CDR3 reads CASSSTTGTSYNEQFF. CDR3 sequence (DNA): TGTGCCAGCAGCTCGACCACAGGGACCTCCTACAATGAGCAGTTCTTC.

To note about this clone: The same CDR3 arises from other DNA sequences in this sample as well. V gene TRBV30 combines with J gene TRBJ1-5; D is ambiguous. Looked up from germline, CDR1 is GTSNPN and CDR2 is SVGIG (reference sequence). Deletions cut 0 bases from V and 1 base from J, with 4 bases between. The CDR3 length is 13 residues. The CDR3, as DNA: TGTGCCTGGAGTGTGGCCAGCAATCAGCCCCAGCATTTT. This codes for CAWSVASNQPQHF.

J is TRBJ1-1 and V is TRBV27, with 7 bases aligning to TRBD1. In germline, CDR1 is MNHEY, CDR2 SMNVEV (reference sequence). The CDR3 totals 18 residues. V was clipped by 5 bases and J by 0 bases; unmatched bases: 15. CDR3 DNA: TGTGCCAGCAGTCCCGGACAGGTTAGGGGTTTTTTGAACACTGAAGCTTTCTTT. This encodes CASSPGQVRGFLNTEAFF.

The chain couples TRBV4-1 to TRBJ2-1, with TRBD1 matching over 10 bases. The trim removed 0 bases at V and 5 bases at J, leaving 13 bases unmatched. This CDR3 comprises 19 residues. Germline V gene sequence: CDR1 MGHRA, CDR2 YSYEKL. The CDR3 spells CASSQEASPWDRGNNEQFF. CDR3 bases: TGCGCCAGCAGCCAAGAGGCTTCCCCCTGGGACAGGGGCAACAATGAGCAGTTCTTC.

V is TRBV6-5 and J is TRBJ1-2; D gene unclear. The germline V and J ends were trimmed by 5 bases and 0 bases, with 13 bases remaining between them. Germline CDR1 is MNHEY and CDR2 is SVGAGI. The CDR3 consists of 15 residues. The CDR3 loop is CASSTQPSTNYGYTF. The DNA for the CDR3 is TGTGCCAGCAGTACACAGCCGTCCACTAACTATGGCTACACCTTC.

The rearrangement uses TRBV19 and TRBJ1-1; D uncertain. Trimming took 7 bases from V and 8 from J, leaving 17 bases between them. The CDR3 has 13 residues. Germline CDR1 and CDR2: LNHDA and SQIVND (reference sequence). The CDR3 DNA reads TGTGCCAGTACGATGTCGAAGAGCCACGAAGCTTTCTTT. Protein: CASTMSKSHEAFF.

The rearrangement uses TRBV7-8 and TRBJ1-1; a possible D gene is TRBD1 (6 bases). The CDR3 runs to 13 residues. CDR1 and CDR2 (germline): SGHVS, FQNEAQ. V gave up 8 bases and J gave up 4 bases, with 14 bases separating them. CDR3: CASHARGSTEAFF. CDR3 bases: TGTGCCAGCCATGCGAGGGGGAGCACTGAAGCTTTCTTT. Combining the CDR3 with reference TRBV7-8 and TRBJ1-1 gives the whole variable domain GAGVSQSPRYKVAKRGQDVALRCDPISGHVSLFWYQQALGQGPEFLTYFQNEAQLDKSGLPSDRFFAERPEGSVSTLKIQRTQQEDSAVYLCASHARGSTEAFFGQGTRLTVV.

The CDR3 DNA is TGTGCCTCGCTGAGCGGGGGGACCTCCTACGAGCAGTACTTC. Translation: CASLSGGTSYEQYF. The rearrangement joins TRBV30 to TRBJ2-7, with 9 bases lining up with TRBD2. This CDR3 is 14 amino acids long. V lost 7 bases, J lost 0 bases, and 7 bases stayed unmatched. Germline V gene data show CDR1 as GTSNPN and CDR2 as SVGIG (reference sequence).

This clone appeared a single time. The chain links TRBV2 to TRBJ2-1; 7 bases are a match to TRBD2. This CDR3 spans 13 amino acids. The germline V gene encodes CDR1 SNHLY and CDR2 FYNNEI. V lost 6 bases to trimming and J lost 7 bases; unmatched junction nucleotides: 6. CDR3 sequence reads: CASSRTRGNEQFF. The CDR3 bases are TGTGCCAGCAGCAGGACTAGAGGAAATGAGCAGTTCTTC.

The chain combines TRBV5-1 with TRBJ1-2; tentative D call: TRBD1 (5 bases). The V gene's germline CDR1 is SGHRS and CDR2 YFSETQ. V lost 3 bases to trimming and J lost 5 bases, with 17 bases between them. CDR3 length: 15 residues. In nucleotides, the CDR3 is TGCGCCAGCAGCTGGGGTGGCAATCAGGGATATGGCTACACCTTC. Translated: CASSWGGNQGYGYTF.

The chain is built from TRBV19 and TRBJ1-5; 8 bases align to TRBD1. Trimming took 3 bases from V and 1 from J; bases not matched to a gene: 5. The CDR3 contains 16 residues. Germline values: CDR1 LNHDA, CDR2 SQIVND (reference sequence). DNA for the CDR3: TGTGCCAGTAGTATCGGGACAGGAAGAAGCAATCAGCCCCAGCATTTT. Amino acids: CASSIGTGRSNQPQHF.

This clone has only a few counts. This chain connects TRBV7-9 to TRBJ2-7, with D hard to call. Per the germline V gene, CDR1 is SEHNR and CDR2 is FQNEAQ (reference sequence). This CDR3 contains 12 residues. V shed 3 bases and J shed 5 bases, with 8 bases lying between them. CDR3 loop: CASSFESDEQYF. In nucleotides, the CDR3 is TGTGCCAGCAGCTTCGAGTCTGACGAGCAGTACTTC.

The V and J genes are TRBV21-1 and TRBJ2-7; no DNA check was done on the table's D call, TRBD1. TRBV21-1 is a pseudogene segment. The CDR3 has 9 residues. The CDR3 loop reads CASQGEQYF. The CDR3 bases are TGTGCCAGCCAGGGGGAGCAGTACTTC.

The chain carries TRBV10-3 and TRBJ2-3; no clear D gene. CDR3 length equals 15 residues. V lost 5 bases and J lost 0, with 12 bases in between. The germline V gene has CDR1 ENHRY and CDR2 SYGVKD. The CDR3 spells CAISSRGTSTDTQYF. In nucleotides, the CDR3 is TGTGCCATCAGTTCCCGCGGAACTAGCACAGATACGCAGTATTTT.

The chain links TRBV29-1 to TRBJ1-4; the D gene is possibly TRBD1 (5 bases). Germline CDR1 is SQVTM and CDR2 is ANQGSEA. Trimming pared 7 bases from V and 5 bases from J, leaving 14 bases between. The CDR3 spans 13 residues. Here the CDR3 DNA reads TGCAGCGGACAGAACCCCTGGAATGAAAAACTGTTTTTT. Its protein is CSGQNPWNEKLFF. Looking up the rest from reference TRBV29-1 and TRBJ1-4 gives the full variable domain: SAVISQKPSRDICQRGTSLTIQCQVDSQVTMMFWYRQQPGQSLTLIATANQGSEATYESGFVIDKFPISRPNLTFSTLTVSNMSPEDSSIYLCSGQNPWNEKLFFGSGTQLSVL.

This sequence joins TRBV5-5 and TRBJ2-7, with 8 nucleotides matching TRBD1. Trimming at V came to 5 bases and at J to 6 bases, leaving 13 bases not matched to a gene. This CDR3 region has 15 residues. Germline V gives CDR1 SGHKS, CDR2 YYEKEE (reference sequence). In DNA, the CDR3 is TGTGCCAGCAGTTTGCCGGGGCAGGGGGCCCTCGAGCAGTACTTC. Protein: CASSLPGQGALEQYF.

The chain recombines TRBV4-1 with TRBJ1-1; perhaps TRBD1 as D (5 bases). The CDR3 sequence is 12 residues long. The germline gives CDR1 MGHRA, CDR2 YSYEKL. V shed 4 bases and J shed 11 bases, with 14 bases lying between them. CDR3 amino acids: CASSPLGGVAFF. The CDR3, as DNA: TGCGCCAGCAGCCCCTTGGGAGGGGTTGCTTTCTTT.

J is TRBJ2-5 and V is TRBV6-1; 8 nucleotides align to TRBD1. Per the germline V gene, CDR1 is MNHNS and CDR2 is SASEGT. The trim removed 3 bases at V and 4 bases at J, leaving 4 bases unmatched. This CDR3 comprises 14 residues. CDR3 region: CASSDDRGGETQYF. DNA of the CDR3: TGTGCCAGCAGTGATGACAGGGGTGGAGAGACCCAGTACTTC.

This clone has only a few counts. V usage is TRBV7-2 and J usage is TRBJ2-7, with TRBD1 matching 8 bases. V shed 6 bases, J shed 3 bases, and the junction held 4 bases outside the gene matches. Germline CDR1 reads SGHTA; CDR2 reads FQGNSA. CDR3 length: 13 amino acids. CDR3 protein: CASRTGASYEQYF. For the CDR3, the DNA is TGTGCCAGCAGGACAGGGGCAAGCTACGAGCAGTACTTC.

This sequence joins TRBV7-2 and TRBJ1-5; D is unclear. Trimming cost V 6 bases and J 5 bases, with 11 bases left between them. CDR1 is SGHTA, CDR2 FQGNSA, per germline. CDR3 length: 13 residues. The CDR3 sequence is CASSLGEHQPQHF. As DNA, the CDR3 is TGTGCCAGCAGTCTGGGCGAACATCAGCCCCAGCATTTT.

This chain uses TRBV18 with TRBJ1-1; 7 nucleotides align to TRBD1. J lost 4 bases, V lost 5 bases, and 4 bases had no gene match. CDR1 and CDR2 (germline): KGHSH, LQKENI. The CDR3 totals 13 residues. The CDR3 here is CASSGQEATEAFF. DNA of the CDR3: TGTGCCAGCTCAGGACAGGAGGCCACTGAAGCTTTCTTT.

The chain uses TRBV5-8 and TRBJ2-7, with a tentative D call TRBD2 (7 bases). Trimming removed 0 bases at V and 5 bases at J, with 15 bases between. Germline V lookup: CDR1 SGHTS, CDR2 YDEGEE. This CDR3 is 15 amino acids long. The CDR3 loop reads CASSLVEGGVHEQYF. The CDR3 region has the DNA TGTGCCAGCAGCTTGGTTGAGGGGGGGGTACACGAGCAGTACTTC.

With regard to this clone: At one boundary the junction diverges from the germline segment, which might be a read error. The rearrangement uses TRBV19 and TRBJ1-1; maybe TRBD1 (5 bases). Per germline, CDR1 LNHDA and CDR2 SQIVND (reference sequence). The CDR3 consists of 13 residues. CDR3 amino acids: CASSPGGNSEAFF. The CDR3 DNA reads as TGTGCCAGTTCTCCGGGGGGGAACAGTGAAGCTTTCTTT.